This T cell receptor (beta chain) was recovered during a study of T cells in Graves' hyperthyroidism and ophthalmopathy. It was RNA transcripts that yielded the amplified TCR beta CDR3 regions. TCR CDR3 regions were first amplified by RT-PCR with HTBI primers. Using its own MiXCR run on the multiplex PCR reads, TCRdb lists one record per CDR3 protein. The top ten hold about a quarter of the sample, which has approximately 510,000 distinct CDR3 sequences, more than 20% seen once. CDR3 size: 15 residues. The germline gives CDR1 MNHEY, CDR2 SVGAGI. The trim removed 4 bases at V and 6 bases at J, leaving 10 bases unmatched. Absent ophthalmopathy progression within 18 months defined stable Graves' hyperthyroidism.

Sequenced input: blood. J is TRBJ2-7 and V is TRBV6-5; 9 nucleotides align to TRBD1. The receptor's source is a man aged 18 to 35 with Graves' hyperthyroidism. Written as DNA, the CDR3 is TGTGCCAGCAGTTCCGGGACAGGGACCCTTTCCGAGCAGTACTTC. Protein sequence: CASSSGTGTLSEQYF.